This T cell receptor (beta chain) derives from a study of cytomegalovirus exposure and HLA in healthy donors. Study at large: From about 179 million T cells, an earlier analysis saw 120 million or so unique TCR beta sequences. Findings of the study overall: Common viral pathogens (according to a later analysis) appeared linked to several of the most significant clusters. Earlier analysis looked at TCR beta V segments, and most were productive about 87% or about 30% of the time. Whilst most TCR sequences proved rare, a subset of public TCRs occurred across many donors.

On this clone itself: Its antigen remains unknown.

Trimming shortened V by 4 bases and J by 6 bases, and 18 bases separated the two germline ends. The CDR3 sequence is 15 residues long. Germline lookup yields CDR1 GTSNPN and CDR2 SVGIG (reference sequence). Both 60 Vbeta primers and 13 Jbeta primers went into the PCR. Clones were read by immunoSEQ multiplex PCR, and TCRdb kept only the in-frame ones, dropping some. Of around 140,000 clones listed, 65% to 85% are singletons. The sequenced sample was PBMCs. The sequence was obtained from a man aged 30 to 45 in good health and CMV-seronegative. J is TRBJ2-2 and V is TRBV30; D is unresolved. The CDR3 loop is CAWTRGVINAGELFF. CDR3 in DNA: TGTGCCTGGACCCGTGGAGTGATCAACGCCGGGGAGCTGTTTTTT.